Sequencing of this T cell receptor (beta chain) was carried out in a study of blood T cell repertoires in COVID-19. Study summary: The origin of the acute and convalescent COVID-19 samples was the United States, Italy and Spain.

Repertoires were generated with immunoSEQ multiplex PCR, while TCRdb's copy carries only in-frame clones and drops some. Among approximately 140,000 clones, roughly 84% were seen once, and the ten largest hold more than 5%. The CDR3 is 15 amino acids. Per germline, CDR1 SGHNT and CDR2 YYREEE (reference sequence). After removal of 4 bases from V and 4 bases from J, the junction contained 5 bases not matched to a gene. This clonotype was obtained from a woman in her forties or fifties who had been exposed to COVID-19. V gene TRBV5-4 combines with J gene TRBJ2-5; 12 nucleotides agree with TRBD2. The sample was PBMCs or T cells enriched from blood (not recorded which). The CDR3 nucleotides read TGTGCCAGCAGCGCACTAGCGGGGGGTGGAGAGACCCAGTACTTC. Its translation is CASSALAGGGETQYF.